This T cell receptor (beta chain) was captured in a study of radiotherapy plus CTLA-4 blockade in lung cancer. CDR1 and CDR2 from the germline V gene are SGHRS and YFSETQ. Unmatched junction bases numbered 5, after V lost 4 bases and J lost 3 bases. The length of the CDR3 is 17 residues. Focal radiation plus CTLA-4 blockade with ipilimumab was administered to patients who had chemo-refractory metastatic non-small-cell lung cancer. The protocol was immunoSEQ multiplex PCR, while the TCRdb copy is restricted to in-frame clones and leaves out a portion. This sample has roughly 50,000 clones; roughly 90% occur once, and the top ten carry 15% to 20%. General study findings and limits: Early clonal dynamics of blood T cells, together with interferon-beta, were reported as the best response predictor. TCR clones of tumor origin grew in blood after radiotherapy plus ipilimumab.

With regard to this clone: Its antigen remains unknown.

This chain connects TRBV5-1 to TRBJ2-2; TRBD2 matches 14 bases. This sample comprised peripheral blood, obtained from a patient treated with radiotherapy plus ipilimumab. The source of this sequence is a human donor with non-small cell lung cancer that progressed on radiotherapy plus ipilimumab. Some clones in this sample may be carry-over from other donors' samples. The CDR3 region is CASSRGLAGADTGELFF. The CDR3, as DNA: TGCGCCAGCAGCAGGGGACTAGCGGGAGCGGACACCGGGGAGCTGTTTTTT.